This T cell receptor (beta chain) is drawn from a study of OX40 agonist ivuxolimab in advanced cancers. The protocol was immunoSEQ multiplex PCR, while the TCRdb copy is restricted to in-frame clones and leaves out a portion. The sample includes about 36,000 clones, around 80% seen only once; the top ten take approximately 21%. Unmatched junction bases numbered 4, after V lost 2 bases and J lost 3 bases. CDR1 is SGHRS and CDR2 is YFSETQ in the germline V gene. The CDR3 has 15 amino acids. The chain carries TRBV5-1 and TRBJ2-7, with 11 nucleotides matching TRBD2. Sequenced material: CD4+ or CD8+ T cells sorted from blood, taken in a trial of the OX40 agonist ivuxolimab. The origin of this receptor is an adult with an advanced solid tumor such as melanoma, head and neck, liver or kidney cancer. The CDR3 DNA sequence: TGCGCCAGCAGCTTCCTAGGGACTAGCGGCTACGAGCAGTACTTC. It yields the protein CASSFLGTSGYEQYF.